This TCR beta chain was captured in a study of PD-1 blockade in classical Hodgkin lymphoma. Findings and caveats of the study: Complete responders started with a diversity level that resembled newly diagnosed patients at baseline.

This clone is categorized as medium-sized. Its antigen is unidentified. The data were produced by immunoSEQ multiplex PCR, yet TCRdb's version contains in-frame clones alone and is incomplete. The repertoire holds 40,000 to 50,000 clones, with approximately 70% as singletons. The germline V gene has CDR1 MGHRA and CDR2 YSYEKL. The CDR3 has 15 amino acids. Trimming stripped 3 bases from V and 4 bases from J, with 12 bases between. Time point indicated: cycle 4 day 1 (C4D1), after less than 7 weeks of nivolumab. All patients relapsed after autologous stem cell transplantation, and brentuximab vedotin exposure varied.

This clonotype was obtained from a human donor with classical Hodgkin lymphoma. The starting material was peripheral blood mononuclear cells (PBMCs), obtained before the fourth cycle of nivolumab. The chain links TRBV4-1 to TRBJ2-2; D perhaps matches TRBD1 (6 bases). The CDR3 spells CASSHFQGGTGELFF. CDR3 coding DNA: TGCGCCAGCAGCCATTTCCAAGGGGGCACCGGGGAGCTGTTTTTT.